Sequencing of this T cell receptor (beta chain) was carried out in a study of blood T cell repertoires in COVID-19. Background on the study: Donors in the United States, Italy and Spain gave samples during acute or convalescent COVID-19.

Repertoires were generated with immunoSEQ multiplex PCR, while TCRdb's copy carries only in-frame clones and drops some. The repertoire includes about 120,000 clones, less than 85% of them detected once, and under 3% sits in the top ten. Germline trimming cut 4 bases from V and 1 base from J; bases unmatched to any gene: 1. The CDR3 loop spans 14 amino acids. The germline gives CDR1 LNHDA, CDR2 SQIVND (reference sequence). Source material: peripheral blood. This clonotype originated in a middle-aged man with acute or convalescent COVID-19. The chain recombines TRBV19 with TRBJ1-1; TRBD1 agrees at 9 bases. Here the CDR3 DNA reads TGTGCCAGTAGTACGACAGGGGGGAACACTGAAGCTTTCTTT. This translates into CASSTTGGNTEAFF.